This TCR beta chain was recorded in a study of cytomegalovirus exposure and HLA in healthy donors. In the study overall: Of the donors genotyped, a few hundred in all, 81% fell in the Caucasian-associated ancestry cluster. Study findings and constraints: High specificity and sensitivity for cytomegalovirus status were reported for the classifier. Later on, an analysis showed TCR association rates differing by HLA locus, with DRB1 the most and HLA-C the fewest.

PCR amplification relied on 60 Vbeta primers (plus 13 Jbeta primers). Original methodology: Later reanalysis found around 74 million unique TCR beta chains, 10 million to 14 million of them shared. Using immunoSEQ multiplex PCR, the repertoire was profiled, and TCRdb retains in-frame clones only, with some absent. V and J calls and clone size are copied from that table; D and trimming were computed from the DNA. Of 150,000 to 200,000 clones listed, roughly 77% were seen once; the top ten hold roughly 1.6%. Germline CDR1 and CDR2: LNHDA and SQIVND (reference sequence). With 3 bases clipped from V and 2 bases from J, the junction kept 7 bases outside the gene matches. The CDR3 length is 16 residues. On this clone: The antigen remains unidentified.

The genes are TRBV19 and TRBJ2-7; TRBD1 matches at 10 bases. This sequence was found in a woman in her 50s in good health and CMV-seronegative. The material sequenced was PBMCs. The CDR3 DNA sequence: TGTGCCAGTAGTATCCAGACAGGGGGCCCTACCTACGAGCAGTACTTC. Translated, it gives CASSIQTGGPTYEQYF.